One sample yielded the 11 T cell receptor beta chains listed below, sequenced in a study of T cells in Graves' hyperthyroidism and ophthalmopathy. The investigators amplified TCR beta CDR3 regions from RNA transcripts. When the TCR CDR3 underwent first-round RT-PCR, the HTBI primer set was used. Via MiXCR, TCRdb re-called the multiplex PCR reads, giving one row per CDR3 protein. Of some 370,000 distinct CDR3 sequences in the sample, around an eighth are singletons; the top ten hold over 25%. The specimen was blood. These receptors were collected from a man aged 45 to 65 with Graves' ophthalmopathy.

This clonotype was seen ten or more times. The chain couples TRBV15 to TRBJ2-5, with 10 bases fitting TRBD2. The germline gives CDR1 LNHNV, CDR2 YYDKDF (reference sequence). The CDR3 spans 16 residues. The trim removed 0 bases at V and 2 bases at J, leaving 3 bases unmatched. DNA of the CDR3: TGTGCCACCAGCAGAGAACTAGCGGGAATACAAGAGACCCAGTACTTC. Translated, it gives CATSRELAGIQETQYF.

This clonotype appeared many times. The V gene is TRBV3-1, the J gene TRBJ1-5; the D gene is possibly TRBD1 (6 bases). The germline CDR1 and CDR2 sequences are LGHDT and YNNKEL (reference sequence). Trimming took 4 bases from V and 2 from J, leaving 15 bases between them. This CDR3 region has 16 residues. The CDR3 region has the DNA TGTGCCAGCAGCCGCCGAACAGGGTCTGGCAATCAGCCCCAGCATTTT. Translation: CASSRRTGSGNQPQHF.

CDR3 DNA: TGTGCCAGCAGCTTTCTCTCGCCGGCCTACGAGCAGTACTTC. Translated: CASSFLSPAYEQYF. This sequence joins TRBV7-9 and TRBJ2-7; D unclear. Germline V lookup: CDR1 SEHNR, CDR2 FQNEAQ (reference sequence). V lost 3 bases to trimming and J lost 2 bases, with 11 bases between them. This CDR3 is 14 amino acids long.

Points on this clonotype: Compared with germline, one end of the junction differs, possibly owing to a read error. The V call is TRBV2, the J call TRBJ2-7, with D possibly matching TRBD1 (5 bases). The CDR3 covers 12 residues. Germline values: CDR1 SNHLY, CDR2 FYNNEI. CDR3: CASMREVGQPRF. CDR3 sequence (DNA): TGTGCCAGCATGAGAGAGGTGGGGCAGCCAAGATTC.

This clonotype was seen ten or more times. In nucleotides, the CDR3 is TGTGCCTGTCAAGAGACAGGCTACGAGCAGTACTTC. Translated, it gives CACQETGYEQYF. This sequence joins TRBV30 and TRBJ2-7, with a tentative D call TRBD1 (6 bases). The CDR3 covers 12 residues. Germline CDR1 is GTSNPN and CDR2 is SVGIG (reference sequence). V shed 6 bases and J shed 3 bases, with 12 bases lying between them.

The V call is TRBV6-5, the J call TRBJ2-2; the D gene is possibly TRBD2 (7 bases). Trimming stripped 0 bases from V and 5 bases from J, with 19 bases between. CDR3 size: 18 residues. From germline, CDR1 is MNHEY and CDR2 SVGAGI. CDR3 bases: TGTGCCAGCAGTTACTCGACCGCACCGGGGGGCGTAACCGGGGAGCTGTTTTTT. Its translation: CASSYSTAPGGVTGELFF.

The V gene is TRBV2, the J gene TRBJ1-2; D unresolved. The CDR3 has 16 amino acids. Germline CDR1 and CDR2: SNHLY and FYNNEI. Trimming removed 7 bases from V and 1 base from J, with 19 bases in between. CDR3 sequence: CASIGPGGRINYGYTF. The DNA of the CDR3 is TGTGCCAGCATTGGCCCGGGTGGTCGAATTAACTATGGCTACACCTTC. Full variable domain (outside the CDR3, taken from reference TRBV2 and TRBJ1-2): EPEVTQTPSHQVTQMGQEVILRCVPISNHLYFYWYRQILGQKVEFLVSFYNNEISEKSEIFDDQFSVERPDGSNFTLKIRSTKLEDSAMYFCASIGPGGRINYGYTFGSGTRLTVV.

This clonotype came up many times. V gene TRBV24-1 combines with J gene TRBJ2-3; perhaps TRBD2 as D (6 bases). Between the trimmed V and J ends, which lost 6 bases and 1 base, there was a span of 10 bases. Germline V gives CDR1 KGHDR, CDR2 SFDVKD. The CDR3 is made up of 14 amino acids. CDR3 loop: CATSLTGGTDTQYF. The DNA of the CDR3 is TGTGCCACCAGTCTCACGGGAGGCACAGATACGCAGTATTTT.

The table lists this clonotype with a few counts. This chain links TRBV12-3 or TRBV12-4 with TRBJ2-5; 9 bases match TRBD1. The CDR3 totals 15 residues. V shed 3 bases, J shed 6 bases, and the junction held 8 bases outside the gene matches. CDR3 nucleotides: TGTGCCAGCAGTTTGACCGGGACAGGGATGAAGACCCAGTACTTC. Its translation is CASSLTGTGMKTQYF.

This clonotype showed up just a few times. This chain links TRBV7-2 with TRBJ1-1, with D possibly TRBD1 on 6 matching bases. The CDR3 extends over 13 amino acids. The germline gives CDR1 SGHTA, CDR2 FQGNSA. V was trimmed by 0 bases and J by 10 bases, leaving 12 bases between them. The CDR3 DNA reads as TGTGCCAGCAGCTTAGCGGCACAGGGTGTAGCTTTCTTT. Translated, it gives CASSLAAQGVAFF.

The chain has TRBV4-2 and TRBJ2-1; tentatively, D is TRBD2 (6 bases). Looked up from germline, CDR1 is LGHNA and CDR2 is YNFKEQ. Trimming took off 3 bases at V and 5 bases at J, with 17 bases between the two ends. The CDR3 loop spans 16 amino acids. CDR3: CASSQVRGDLNNEQFF. CDR3 in DNA: TGTGCCAGCAGCCAGGTGCGGGGAGACCTTAACAATGAGCAGTTCTTC.